One sample yielded the 27 T cell receptor beta chains listed below, sequenced in a study of blood T cell repertoires in COVID-19. Measured with immunoSEQ multiplex PCR; TCRdb has only the in-frame clones, and not every one. The table includes 110,000 or so clones, approximately 85% detected once. The source material was peripheral blood. The receptors come from a human donor in a cohort sampled during active COVID-19.

The genes are TRBV2 and TRBJ2-1, with 9 bases aligning to TRBD2. J lost 0 bases, V lost 8 bases, and 5 bases had no gene match. CDR1 is SNHLY, CDR2 FYNNEI, per germline. The CDR3 runs 15 residues. The CDR3 loop reads CASRGGAVSYNEQFF. The CDR3 DNA reads as TGTGCCAGCCGCGGGGGGGCGGTCTCCTACAATGAGCAGTTCTTC.

The chain couples TRBV12-5 to TRBJ2-7, with 8 bases fitting TRBD1. The ends lost 0 bases at V and 3 bases at J; junction bases unmatched: 19. CDR1 LGHNT and CDR2 FRNRAP come from the germline V gene. The CDR3 length is 20 residues. CDR3 residues: CASGLVPGTGLLPPRYEQYF. CDR3 coding DNA: TGTGCTAGTGGTTTGGTCCCCGGGACAGGTCTTTTACCCCCCCGCTACGAGCAGTACTTC.

The chain employs TRBV19 and TRBJ2-1, with 7 bases fitting TRBD1. The CDR3 length is 14 residues. Germline values: CDR1 LNHDA, CDR2 SQIVND (reference sequence). The trim removed 9 bases at V and 6 bases at J, leaving 11 bases unmatched. DNA of the CDR3: TGTGCCAGCGAAAGAAACAGGGGCTCCAATGAGCAGTTCTTC. It encodes CASERNRGSNEQFF.

The chain is built from TRBV7-2 and TRBJ2-7, with 11 positions matching TRBD2. Per germline, CDR1 SGHTA and CDR2 FQGNSA. V gave up 2 bases and J gave up 1 base; unmatched junction bases: 4. There are 16 residues in the CDR3. The CDR3 protein is CASSLSPSGGSYEQYF. DNA of the CDR3: TGTGCCAGCAGCTTATCTCCTAGCGGGGGGTCCTACGAGCAGTACTTC.

The chain has TRBV6-7 and TRBJ2-7; 9 positions agree with TRBD1. TRBV6-7 is an ORF, with its function uncertain. The V gene end was trimmed by 2 bases and the J gene end by 2 bases; junction bases not matched to a gene: 4. The length of the CDR3 is 15 residues. The CDR3 coding sequence is TGTGCCAGCAGTTACCAGGGACAGGGTACCTACGAGCAGTACTTC. Amino acid sequence: CASSYQGQGTYEQYF.

V gene TRBV4-2 combines with J gene TRBJ2-1; the match to TRBD2 covers 8 bases. The CDR3 totals 15 residues. Germline lookup yields CDR1 LGHNA and CDR2 YNFKEQ. The J segment lost 6 bases and the V segment lost 0 bases, leaving 4 bases of the junction unmatched. Here the CDR3 reads CASSQDRTSINEQFF. DNA of the CDR3: TGTGCCAGCAGCCAAGACCGGACTAGCATCAATGAGCAGTTCTTC.

This clone has just a few counts. The chain carries TRBV3-1 (or the pseudogene TRBV3-2) and TRBJ1-5, with 10 positions matching TRBD1. Germline-derived CDR1 and CDR2 are LGHDT and YNNKEL (reference sequence). The CDR3 covers 16 residues. With 0 bases clipped from V and 4 bases from J, the junction kept 3 bases outside the gene matches. The CDR3 loop reads CASSQETGQGNQPQHF. CDR3 DNA sequence: TGTGCCAGCAGCCAAGAAACGGGACAGGGGAATCAGCCCCAGCATTTT.

The chain has TRBV29-1 and TRBJ1-2; 7 positions agree with TRBD1. With 4 bases clipped from V and 3 bases from J, the junction kept 14 bases outside the gene matches. CDR1 and CDR2 from the germline V gene are SQVTM and ANQGSEA. The CDR3 has 16 amino acids. The CDR3 loop is CSVGQGVSLLDYGYTF. For the CDR3, the DNA is TGCAGCGTTGGCCAGGGGGTCTCTCTTCTGGACTATGGCTACACCTTC.

The CDR3 DNA is TGTGCCAGCAGCCCGATGGATGGGCACAGGGAGGGCACTGAAGCTTTCTTT. Its protein is CASSPMDGHREGTEAFF. This chain joins TRBV3-1 (or the pseudogene TRBV3-2) and TRBJ1-1; D is possibly TRBD1 (6 bases). Trimming removed 4 bases at V and 4 bases at J, with 22 bases between. This CDR3 is built from 17 residues. CDR1 LGHDT and CDR2 YNNKEL come from the germline V gene (reference sequence).

Many counts were recorded for this clone. The rearrangement uses TRBV10-1 and TRBJ1-1; D is ambiguous. Trimming removed 6 bases at V and 0 bases at J, with 8 bases between. CDR3 length: 13 amino acids. Germline lookup yields CDR1 WNHNN and CDR2 SYGVQD (reference sequence). The CDR3 here is CASSSHMNTEAFF. The CDR3 DNA reads TGCGCCAGCAGCTCACACATGAACACTGAAGCTTTCTTT.

The chain employs TRBV4-2 and TRBJ2-1; D gene ambiguous. The germline CDR1 and CDR2 sequences are LGHNA and YNFKEQ. This CDR3 contains 17 residues. The V end was cut by 1 base, the J end by 1 base, with 14 bases between. CDR3 DNA sequence: TGTGCCAGCAGCCAAGGCCCAAGCCACGTTTCCTACAATGAGCAGTTCTTC. Encoded protein: CASSQGPSHVSYNEQFF.

The V gene is TRBV12-3 or TRBV12-4, the J gene TRBJ2-5; D unclear. The CDR3 is 13 residues long. V lost 6 bases to trimming and J lost 0 bases, with 8 bases between them. CDR3 in amino acids: CASSRSYQETQYF. The CDR3 nucleotides read TGTGCCAGCAGCCGAAGCTACCAAGAGACCCAGTACTTC.

The chain couples TRBV15 to TRBJ1-4, with D unclear. The CDR3 totals 16 residues. The germline gives CDR1 LNHNV, CDR2 YYDKDF (reference sequence). V lost 0 bases and J 6 bases, leaving 14 bases between the germline ends. The CDR3 loop reads CATSRDFSRRHEKLFF. In nucleotides, the CDR3 is TGTGCCACCAGCAGAGACTTCAGCAGGAGGCATGAAAAACTGTTTTTT. Together with reference TRBV15 and TRBJ1-4, the CDR3 gives the full variable domain: DAMVIQNPRYQVTQFGKPVTLSCSQTLNHNVMYWYQQKSSQAPKLLFHYYDKDFNNEADTPDNFQSRRPNTSFCFLDIRSPGLGDTAMYLCATSRDFSRRHEKLFFGSGTQLSVL.

This chain links TRBV6-6 with TRBJ1-1; D perhaps matches TRBD1 (5 bases). Trimming removed 2 bases from V and 5 bases from J, with 9 bases in between. The CDR3 contains 13 residues. Germline CDR1 is MNHNY and CDR2 is SVGAGI (reference sequence). The CDR3 nucleotides are TGTGCCAGCAGTTACGTGACAGAAACTGAAGCTTTCTTT. Amino acid sequence: CASSYVTETEAFF.

The chain recombines TRBV29-1 with TRBJ2-7, with 9 bases fitting TRBD1. V was pared by 4 bases and J by 1 base, with 5 bases of the junction left unmatched. The CDR3 is 14 residues long. In germline, CDR1 is SQVTM, CDR2 ANQGSEA. CDR3 protein: CSVGSGTGSYEQYF. CDR3 coding DNA: TGCAGCGTTGGGTCCGGGACAGGGTCCTACGAGCAGTACTTC.

This rearrangement joins TRBV6-1 to TRBJ2-3; 7 bases map to TRBD1. Germline V gene sequence: CDR1 MNHNS, CDR2 SASEGT. Germline trimming cut 2 bases from V and 2 bases from J; bases unmatched to any gene: 7. CDR3 length: 16 residues. CDR3 DNA: TGTGCCAGCAGTGAATTACAGGGGCAATACACAGATACGCAGTATTTT. Its translation: CASSELQGQYTDTQYF.

The rearrangement links TRBV4-3 to TRBJ2-6, with D hard to call. V lost 1 base, J lost 4 bases, and 8 bases lay in between. The CDR3 extends over 15 amino acids. Germline values: CDR1 LGHNA, CDR2 YSLEER. CDR3 bases: TGCGCCAGCAGCCAAGTGGGCTACGGGGCCAACGTCCTGACTTTC. Its protein is CASSQVGYGANVLTF.

The V call is TRBV6-2 or TRBV6-3, the J call TRBJ2-1; a possible D gene is TRBD1 (5 bases). Trimming cost V 6 bases and J 6 bases, with 21 bases left between them. CDR3 length equals 16 residues. Germline CDR1 reads MNHEY; CDR2 reads SVGEGT. The CDR3 loop is CASSPGAPPRGNEQFF. CDR3 in DNA: TGTGCCAGCAGCCCTGGGGCCCCCCCTAGGGGCAATGAGCAGTTCTTC.

V and J are TRBV5-1 and TRBJ2-5, with 16 bases fitting TRBD2. CDR3 length equals 17 residues. V trimming: 4 bases; J trimming: 5 bases; junction bases outside the gene matches: 8. CDR1 and CDR2 (germline): SGHRS, YFSETQ. CDR3 residues: CASSPGTSGGARETQYF. In nucleotides, the CDR3 is TGCGCCAGCAGCCCCGGGACTAGCGGGGGGGCCCGTGAGACCCAGTACTTC.

J is TRBJ1-3 and V is TRBV19; D unclear. Trimming took 0 bases from V and 4 from J, leaving 10 bases between them. The germline V gene has CDR1 LNHDA and CDR2 SQIVND (reference sequence). The CDR3 covers 15 residues. Here the CDR3 reads CASSIDGGFGNTIYF. CDR3 nucleotides: TGTGCCAGTAGTATAGATGGAGGATTCGGAAACACCATATATTTT.

Regarding this clone: At the DNA level, this CDR3 is encoded by other sequences in the same sample as well. V usage is TRBV5-1 and J usage is TRBJ2-7, with D maybe TRBD1 (5 bases). V lost 2 bases, J lost 2 bases, and 11 bases lay in between. The CDR3 is 14 residues long. Germline V gene sequence: CDR1 SGHRS, CDR2 YFSETQ. Here the CDR3 reads CASSLGQGPYEQYF. The CDR3 DNA reads TGCGCCAGCAGCTTAGGGCAGGGCCCCTACGAGCAGTACTTC.

The chain couples TRBV4-2 to TRBJ1-2, with 8 bases fitting TRBD1. This CDR3 comprises 14 residues. Unmatched junction bases numbered 6, after V lost 2 bases and J lost 7 bases. CDR1 and CDR2 (germline): LGHNA, YNFKEQ. The DNA of the CDR3 is TGTGCCAGCAGCCAAAACACAGGGGGAGCTGGCTACACCTTC. Its translation is CASSQNTGGAGYTF.

The chain uses TRBV28 and TRBJ2-1; 12 bases line up with TRBD2. CDR3 length: 15 amino acids. Germline assignment: CDR1 MDHEN and CDR2 SYDVKM. Germline trimming cut 5 bases from V and 4 bases from J; bases unmatched to any gene: 3. Here the CDR3 DNA reads TGTGCCAGCAGTATGACTAGCGGGGGATACAATGAGCAGTTCTTC. Its protein product is CASSMTSGGYNEQFF.

V and J are TRBV19 and TRBJ1-2; D gene unclear. CDR1 and CDR2 (germline): LNHDA, SQIVND (reference sequence). Between the trimmed V and J ends, which lost 11 bases and 2 bases, there was a span of 18 bases. This CDR3 has 14 residues. CDR3 residues: CACKEGTRNYGYTF. CDR3 coding DNA: TGTGCCTGCAAGGAGGGAACCAGGAACTATGGCTACACCTTC.

J is TRBJ2-2 and V is TRBV11-2, with 16 bases matching TRBD2. Trimming at V came to 5 bases and at J to 7 bases, leaving 10 bases not matched to a gene. The CDR3 is 18 amino acids. The germline V gene has CDR1 SGHAT and CDR2 FQNNGV. The CDR3 region is CASSAPGTSGGAGGELFF. CDR3 nucleotide sequence: TGTGCCAGCAGCGCCCCCGGGACTAGCGGGGGGGCAGGCGGGGAGCTGTTTTTT.

V is TRBV7-2 and J is TRBJ2-7; tentatively, D is TRBD2 (6 bases). This CDR3 comprises 12 residues. The germline V gene encodes CDR1 SGHTA and CDR2 FQGNSA. With 4 bases removed from V and 6 bases from J, the gap between germline ends came to 10 bases. CDR3 bases: TGTGCCAGCAGCTGGGGGACTCCCGAGCAGTACTTC. Amino acid sequence: CASSWGTPEQYF.

The chain uses TRBV28 and TRBJ1-5; no clear D gene. The V gene's germline CDR1 is MDHEN and CDR2 SYDVKM. V lost 5 bases to trimming and J lost 1 base, with 15 bases between them. There are 16 residues in the CDR3. The CDR3 sequence is CASSPLTIRSNQPQHF. The DNA of the CDR3 is TGTGCCAGCAGTCCCCTCACCATCAGGAGCAATCAGCCCCAGCATTTT.